This T cell receptor (beta chain) was identified in a study of blood T cell repertoires in COVID-19 (dated by TCRdb to the early 2020s). With regard to the full study: Samples covering the acute and convalescent phases of COVID-19 were provided by collaborators in the United States, Italy and Spain. The material from the prospective study consisted of cDNA or gDNA derived from T cells, B-cell-depleted T cells, or PBMCs. The dataset comprised deeply sampled blood TCRbeta repertoires from subjects exposed to, actively infected with, or recovered from COVID-19. The repertoires were made available in a free public database intended to serve as a resource for research on the immune response to SARS-CoV-2. Samples were obtained from the ongoing ImmuneRACE study (first 160 participants) and from over 1,000 subjects provided by 6 global collaborators. Sample metadata almost always included a de-identified subject ID, COVID-19 status, age in years and sex. Where available, HLA class I and class II types were obtained from metadata supplied by the sample provider rather than from assay-based typing.

Comments on this clone: Its cognate antigen has yet to be identified. No per-base quality is available; no much larger clone lies one base away.

The immunoSEQ Assay, a bias-controlled multiplex PCR, was used to amplify TCRbeta CDR3 regions from genomic DNA. In the source study's methods: The number of nucleated cells in each sample was estimated by amplification of reference gene primers within the assay. To quantify the absolute abundance of each unique TCRbeta CDR3 rearrangement, sequence reads were collapsed and filtered. For each sample, productive Simpson clonality was calculated by taking the square root of Simpson's diversity index across productive rearrangements. TCRdb limited this immuneACCESS table to in-frame rearrangements with V and J called. A share of clones is missing; checked studies link under half to unresolved V genes, and the rest is unexplained. From that table come the V and J calls and clone size; the DNA was used to work out D and trimming. In all, the sample holds 250,000 to 300,000 clones, and around four fifths of those were seen once. Around 4.1% of the sample is in the top ten clones.

Broad study findings and their caveats: The amount of clinical and demographic metadata varied by source and participant and was provided uncurated.

In the prospective study, participants were about 18 to 95 years old, resided in about two dozen geographic areas of the United States, and were enrolled through a virtual design. In the prospective study, participants were assigned to cohorts based on the clinical history participants reported in a screening survey and a study questionnaire. Each participant in the prospective study had whole blood, serum and a nasopharyngeal or oropharyngeal swab collected by mobile phlebotomists. Prospective study participants could optionally give additional blood draws and questionnaires over an approximately two-month period. Before DNA extraction, prospective study blood samples were shipped either frozen or at room temperature. The material sequenced was PBMCs or T cells enriched from blood (not recorded which). The receptor comes from a young man with acute COVID-19.

The CDR3 protein sequence reads: CSVEIGRGDTQYF. The sequenced DNA: TGCAGCGTTGAAATAGGGAGAGGAGATACGCAGTATTTT. The chain is made from TRBV29-1 and TRBJ2-3, with TRBD2 perhaps the D gene, on 5 matching bases. Via the germline V gene, CDR1 is SQVTM and CDR2 ANQGSEA. The CDR3 numbers 13 residues from cysteine through phenylalanine. The sequence is cut down to CDR3 DNA, 39 bases in frame from base 1. V and J are truncated by 2 bases and 5 bases respectively, leaving an intervening sequence of 11 bases.